Below are 5 T cell receptor beta chains sequenced from a single sample in a study of blood T cell repertoires in COVID-19. Produced via immunoSEQ multiplex PCR; TCRdb's table is partial and in-frame only. The repertoire consists of approximately 88,000 clones, with 87% occurring once and the leading ten covering roughly 14%. Sequenced material: peripheral blood. The receptors were sampled from a male donor with acute or convalescent COVID-19.

This chain connects TRBV19 to TRBJ1-3; 7 nucleotides align to TRBD1. This CDR3 is 16 amino acids long. Per the germline V gene, CDR1 is LNHDA and CDR2 is SQIVND (reference sequence). Trimming took 4 bases from V and 0 from J; bases not matched to a gene: 6. DNA for the CDR3: TGTGCCAGTAGTACCAACCGGGACAGCTCTGGAAACACCATATATTTT. This translates into CASSTNRDSSGNTIYF. Drawing the rest from reference TRBV19 and TRBJ1-3, the complete variable domain is DGGITQSPKYLFRKEGQNVTLSCEQNLNHDAMYWYRQDPGQGLRLIYYSQIVNDFQKGDIAEGYSVSREKKESFPLTVTSAQKNPTAFYLCASSTNRDSSGNTIYFGEGSWLTVV.

The chain carries TRBV7-9 and TRBJ1-1, with 8 bases lining up with TRBD1. Trimming took 4 bases from V and 0 from J; bases not matched to a gene: 10. The CDR3 is made up of 17 amino acids. Looked up from germline, CDR1 is SEHNR and CDR2 is FQNEAQ (reference sequence). The chain's CDR3 is CASSSLWTGLVNTEAFF. CDR3 bases: TGTGCCAGCAGCTCTCTATGGACAGGGTTGGTGAACACTGAAGCTTTCTTT.

The chain carries TRBV2 and TRBJ2-1, with 8 bases aligning to TRBD1. V trimming: 1 base; J trimming: 6 bases; junction bases outside the gene matches: 8. CDR3 length: 16 amino acids. Germline V gene sequence: CDR1 SNHLY, CDR2 FYNNEI. CDR3 sequence (DNA): TGTGCCAGCAGTGAAGGGGTGGACAGGGTTGGCAATGAGCAGTTCTTC. Protein sequence: CASSEGVDRVGNEQFF.

The genes are TRBV2 and TRBJ1-2; D is undetermined. Germline V lookup: CDR1 SNHLY, CDR2 FYNNEI. The length of the CDR3 is 16 residues. Deletions cut 2 bases from V and 3 bases from J, with 16 bases between. The CDR3 region is CASSERPLVTDYGYTF. In DNA, the CDR3 is TGTGCCAGCAGTGAACGCCCGTTGGTCACGGACTATGGCTACACCTTC.

The chain carries TRBV19 and TRBJ2-5; 7 bases are shared with TRBD1. The V gene end was trimmed by 5 bases and the J gene end by 1 base; junction bases not matched to a gene: 4. CDR1 is LNHDA, CDR2 SQIVND, per germline (reference sequence). The CDR3 covers 14 residues. The CDR3 spells CASSEGAVQETQYF. As DNA, the CDR3 is TGTGCCAGTAGTGAGGGGGCGGTCCAAGAGACCCAGTACTTC. Looking up the rest from reference TRBV19 and TRBJ2-5 gives the full variable domain: DGGITQSPKYLFRKEGQNVTLSCEQNLNHDAMYWYRQDPGQGLRLIYYSQIVNDFQKGDIAEGYSVSREKKESFPLTVTSAQKNPTAFYLCASSEGAVQETQYFGPGTRLLVL.